This T cell receptor beta chain was identified in a study of cytomegalovirus exposure and HLA in healthy donors listed by TCRdb under 2017. Turning to the overall study: The 500 to 800 repertoires of the first cohort and the 95 to 150 validation repertoires were produced on the same platform, according to a later analysis. The aim of the study was to test whether cataloging public T cell receptors could identify signatures of past pathogen exposure. Along with the approximately 700-subject first cohort, a separate validation cohort of about 110 different subjects was used. To predict cytomegalovirus infection status, the study brought together high-throughput TCR immunosequencing, statistical association of individual TCRs with disease status, and machine learning. What the authors observed across the whole study: The authors suggested that the approach could potentially be extended to other disease states and immunological phenotypes. In both the original and validation cohorts, the classifier was reported to diagnose cytomegalovirus status with high specificity and sensitivity. Three of the identified cytomegalovirus-associated TCR beta chains were confirmed in vitro to be specific for cytomegalovirus antigens. A later analysis lacked HLA typing for the validation cohort, so it scored co-occurrence in that cohort across all 120 or so repertoires. The study listed 164 TCR beta chains as associated with cytomegalovirus. Of the cluster scores, approximately 94% were above 0 in a later analysis, which found that TCRs clustered in the first cohort also tended to co-occur in the 120 validation repertoires. Most TCR sequences were observed very rarely across donors, whereas some public TCRs were present in many individuals.

The junction shows trimming of 2 bases on V and 8 bases on J, plus 15 bases between the germline ends. The CDR3 sequence holds 14 residues, the cysteine and phenylalanine included. Here the CDR3 DNA is all that survives: 42 bases in frame from base 1. From a lookup of the germline V gene, CDR1 and CDR2 are MNHNS and SASEGT. As regards this clone: Its antigen is still unknown. No per-base quality is available; no much larger clone lies one base away.

The library was made by the immunoSEQ multiplex PCR assay. As for the original processing: A statistical classification framework was built to diagnose cytomegalovirus status from the catalog of TCR beta chain sequences. Held by TCRdb, this immuneACCESS table contains in-frame sequences only and omits some clones. Under half of the omission traces to an unresolved V gene where checked; the cause of the rest is unknown. V and J calls and clone size are those listed in that table; D and trimming were worked out from the DNA. This sample comprises 150,000 to 200,000 clones, 75% to 90% of them detected only once. About a sixth of the sample goes to the ten largest clones. The donors belonged to the validation cohort of 90 to 150 subjects, which was separate from the approximately 700-subject first cohort.

The sequence was collected from a man younger than 30 in good health and CMV-seropositive. The chain joins TRBV6-1 to TRBJ1-1, and the D gene may be TRBD1, 6 bases matching. Sequencing used PBMCs. The DNA sequence reads TGTGCCAGCAGTGAACCAGTCAGGGGCTTAGAAGCTTTCTTT. It codes for CASSEPVRGLEAFF.